One sample yielded the 10 T cell receptor beta chains listed below, sequenced in a study of OX40 agonist ivuxolimab in advanced cancers. Produced via immunoSEQ multiplex PCR; TCRdb's table is partial and in-frame only. The sample contains 15,000 to 20,000 clones, 79% of which appear only once. The sequences come from CD4+ or CD8+ T cells sorted from blood, collected in a trial of the OX40 agonist ivuxolimab. The source is an adult with an advanced solid tumor such as melanoma, head and neck, liver or kidney cancer.

V usage is TRBV4-1 and J usage is TRBJ2-7; possibly TRBD1 for D (6 bases). There are 16 residues in the CDR3. Germline lookup yields CDR1 MGHRA and CDR2 YSYEKL. V lost 0 bases and J 2 bases, leaving 14 bases between the germline ends. CDR3 DNA: TGCGCCAGCAGCCAAGACAACAGGGTAAAGACCTACGAGCAGTACTTC. Encoded protein: CASSQDNRVKTYEQYF.

The genes are TRBV5-1 and TRBJ1-2; the match to TRBD1 covers 10 bases. The CDR3 has 14 residues. With V trimmed by 3 bases and J by 6 bases, 5 bases remained unmatched. The germline CDR1 and CDR2 sequences are SGHRS and YFSETQ. CDR3 sequence reads: CASSSPGTGDGYTF. The DNA of the CDR3 is TGCGCCAGCAGCTCACCCGGGACAGGGGATGGCTACACCTTC.

This clone was counted between two and nine times. The chain has TRBV9 and TRBJ2-7; D perhaps matches TRBD1 (5 bases). The CDR3 extends over 12 amino acids. V was shortened by 0 bases and J by 7 bases, with 8 bases between the two germline ends. Germline CDR1 SGDLS, CDR2 YYNGEE. CDR3 sequence: CASSVEDREQYF. CDR3 nucleotides: TGTGCCAGCAGCGTAGAAGACAGAGAGCAGTACTTC.

The rearrangement uses TRBV9 and TRBJ2-5; D gene ambiguous. In germline, CDR1 is SGDLS, CDR2 YYNGEE. Trimming removed 7 bases from V and 0 bases from J, with 19 bases in between. The CDR3 has 16 amino acids. CDR3 sequence reads: CASPRAIRKYQETQYF. The CDR3 nucleotides are TGTGCCAGCCCTAGGGCTATTAGAAAGTACCAAGAGACCCAGTACTTC.

This chain joins TRBV7-2 and TRBJ1-1; D is possibly TRBD1 (6 bases). With 7 bases removed from V and 4 bases from J, the gap between germline ends came to 16 bases. The CDR3 spans 14 residues. Per the germline V gene, CDR1 is SGHTA and CDR2 is FQGNSA. The chain's CDR3 is CASTFGRGGTEAFF. The CDR3 coding sequence is TGTGCCAGCACCTTCGGCAGGGGTGGCACTGAAGCTTTCTTT.

This chain links TRBV5-1 with TRBJ2-3; possibly TRBD1 or TRBD2 for D (6 bases each). Germline-derived CDR1 and CDR2 are SGHRS and YFSETQ. The CDR3 is 17 residues long. Trimming pared 4 bases from V and 3 bases from J, leaving 21 bases between. CDR3 loop: CASSHGPGAPVTDTQYF. CDR3 nucleotide sequence: TGCGCCAGCAGCCACGGTCCGGGGGCGCCGGTGACAGATACGCAGTATTTT.

The chain links TRBV7-6 to TRBJ1-3; 9 bases map to TRBD1. Germline V CDR1 and CDR2: SGHVS, FNYEAQ. V was clipped by 5 bases and J by 4 bases; unmatched bases: 6. The CDR3 covers 15 residues. CDR3 coding DNA: TGTGCCAGCAGCCCCGGGACAGGGAACGGAAACACCATATATTTT. It specifies CASSPGTGNGNTIYF.

The chain has TRBV7-9 and TRBJ1-1; 7 positions agree with TRBD1. Germline CDR1 and CDR2: SEHNR and FQNEAQ (reference sequence). Trimming removed 3 bases from V and 4 bases from J; junction bases left unmatched: 20. This CDR3 contains 19 residues. CDR3 nucleotide sequence: TGTGCCAGCAGCTTTACTCCAGTTCTGTTTGGGACAGATACCACTGAAGCTTTCTTT. Its protein is CASSFTPVLFGTDTTEAFF.

The V gene is TRBV7-2, the J gene TRBJ2-7; weak D call: TRBD1 (5 bases). V gave up 0 bases and J gave up 5 bases, with 11 bases separating them. This CDR3 contains 14 residues. The germline gives CDR1 SGHTA, CDR2 FQGNSA. CDR3 DNA: TGTGCCAGCAGCTTAGCTGGGGCCTCGGACGAGCAGTACTTC. Its protein product is CASSLAGASDEQYF.

The rearrangement joins TRBV19 to TRBJ1-5, with 9 bases fitting TRBD1. The CDR3 loop spans 13 amino acids. With 8 bases clipped from V and 4 bases from J, the junction kept 3 bases outside the gene matches. Germline V lookup: CDR1 LNHDA, CDR2 SQIVND (reference sequence). The CDR3, as DNA: TGTGCCAGTGGACAGGGGTTTAATCAGCCCCAGCATTTT. Residues: CASGQGFNQPQHF.